What follows are 12 T cell receptor beta chains derived from one specimen sequenced in a study of cytomegalovirus exposure and HLA in healthy donors. The PCR employed 60 Vbeta primers together with 13 Jbeta primers. The data were produced by immunoSEQ multiplex PCR, yet TCRdb's version contains in-frame clones alone and is incomplete. The sample contains 60,000 to 75,000 clones, around 89% of which appear only once. The sequenced sample consisted of PBMCs. The receptors were gathered from a woman in her 30s in good health and CMV-seropositive.

This clone was counted a few times. The chain employs TRBV7-6 and TRBJ1-1, with 8 bases lining up with TRBD1. The CDR3 length is 15 residues. Germline CDR1 and CDR2: SGHVS and FNYEAQ. Trimming removed 4 bases from V and 7 bases from J; junction bases left unmatched: 11. The CDR3 nucleotides read TGTGCCAGCAGCTCATACCAGGGGGCGCGAGATGAAGCTTTCTTT. This codes for CASSSYQGARDEAFF. The variable domain in full, completed from reference TRBV7-6 and TRBJ1-1, reads GAGVSQSPRYKVTKRGQDVALRCDPISGHVSLYWYRQALGQGPEFLTYFNYEAQQDKSGLPNDRFSAERPEGSISTLTIQRTEQRDSAMYRCASSSYQGARDEAFFGQGTRLTVV.

The V call is TRBV4-1, the J call TRBJ1-2; a possible D gene is TRBD1 (5 bases). The CDR3 is made up of 15 amino acids. With 1 base removed from V and 7 bases from J, the gap between germline ends came to 16 bases. The germline CDR1 and CDR2 sequences are MGHRA and YSYEKL. The CDR3 is CASSQGWGGVLGYTF. DNA of the CDR3: TGCGCCAGCAGCCAAGGTTGGGGGGGGGTTCTTGGCTACACCTTC.

The CDR3 sequence is CASSLGTGGRNTEAFF. The DNA for the CDR3 is TGTGCCAGCAGCTTAGGGACAGGGGGGAGAAACACTGAAGCTTTCTTT. The chain couples TRBV5-4 to TRBJ1-1, with TRBD1 matching over 11 bases. Trimming cost V 2 bases and J 2 bases; bases outside gene matches: 5. Germline V gene lookup returns CDR1 SGHNT and CDR2 YYREEE (reference sequence). This CDR3 comprises 16 residues. The full variable domain, rest sourced from reference TRBV5-4 and TRBJ1-1, is ETGVTQSPTHLIKTRGQQVTLRCSSQSGHNTVSWYQQALGQGPQFIFQYYREEENGRGNFPPRFSGLQFPNYSSELNVNALELDDSALYLCASSLGTGGRNTEAFFGQGTRLTVV.

The V and J genes are TRBV11-2 and TRBJ1-2, with TRBD1 matching over 9 bases. The V gene's germline CDR1 is SGHAT and CDR2 FQNNGV. With V trimmed by 3 bases and J by 4 bases, 6 bases remained unmatched. The CDR3 runs to 15 residues. CDR3 amino acids: CASSFRGQGIYGYTF. CDR3 sequence (DNA): TGTGCCAGCAGCTTTAGAGGACAGGGGATCTATGGCTACACCTTC. The complete variable domain, with remaining parts taken from reference TRBV11-2 and TRBJ1-2, reads EAGVAQSPRYKIIEKRQSVAFWCNPISGHATLYWYQQILGQGPKLLIQFQNNGVVDDSQLPKDRFSAERLKGVDSTLKIQPAKLEDSAVYLCASSFRGQGIYGYTFGSGTRLTVV.

The rearrangement links TRBV4-2 to TRBJ1-2, with D perhaps matching TRBD1 (6 bases). CDR1 and CDR2 from the germline V gene are LGHNA and YNFKEQ. This CDR3 is built from 18 residues. The ends were cut back, 3 bases at V and 2 bases at J, with 22 bases in the middle. Written as DNA, the CDR3 is TGTGCCAGCAGCCAGGGCTCTTTCTGGGACACGACGAACTATGGCTACACCTTC. It yields the protein CASSQGSFWDTTNYGYTF.

This clone showed up just a few times. The chain uses TRBV11-3 and TRBJ1-1; 9 bases align to TRBD1. J gave up 2 bases and V 3 bases, and 7 bases lay outside the gene matches. The V gene's germline CDR1 is SGHNT and CDR2 YENEEA. This CDR3 is 16 amino acids long. The CDR3 DNA reads TGTGCCAGCAGCTTGGCGTCGACAGGGGGAAACACTGAAGCTTTCTTT. This translates into CASSLASTGGNTEAFF.

V is TRBV9 and J is TRBJ1-5, with a possible D match to TRBD1 (5 bases). V was cut by 4 bases and J by 0 bases, with 14 bases left in between. CDR1 and CDR2 from the germline V gene are SGDLS and YYNGEE. The CDR3 has 16 residues. The CDR3 here is CASSPGAGFSNQPQHF. The CDR3 region has the DNA TGTGCCAGCAGCCCCGGCGCAGGGTTTAGCAATCAGCCCCAGCATTTT. Drawing the rest from reference TRBV9 and TRBJ1-5, the complete variable domain is DSGVTQTPKHLITATGQRVTLRCSPRSGDLSVYWYQQSLDQGLQFLIQYYNGEERAKGNILERFSAQQFPDLHSELNLSSLELGDSALYFCASSPGAGFSNQPQHFGDGTRLSIL.

The chain uses TRBV7-8 and TRBJ2-7; maybe TRBD2 (7 bases). In germline, CDR1 is SGHVS, CDR2 FQNEAQ. CDR3 size: 16 residues. Trimming shortened V by 3 bases and J by 3 bases, and 18 bases separated the two germline ends. This CDR3 is CASSFLAPRGHYEQYF. The CDR3 coding sequence is TGTGCCAGCAGCTTTTTGGCGCCGCGGGGGCACTACGAGCAGTACTTC.

The chain has TRBV11-3 and TRBJ2-7, with D possibly matching TRBD1 (6 bases). CDR1 is SGHNT, CDR2 YENEEA, per germline. The CDR3 is 16 residues long. Trimming removed 4 bases at V and 3 bases at J, with 19 bases between. This CDR3 reads CASSSFPGFRGYEQYF. CDR3 in DNA: TGTGCCAGCAGCTCCTTCCCGGGGTTCAGGGGCTACGAGCAGTACTTC.

The chain couples TRBV5-6 to TRBJ2-7; 9 positions agree with TRBD1. In germline, CDR1 is SGHDT, CDR2 YYEEEE. The CDR3 runs 15 residues. V was pared by 1 base and J by 6 bases, with 8 bases of the junction left unmatched. CDR3 sequence reads: CASSLRGTGTPEQYF. CDR3 sequence (DNA): TGTGCCAGCAGCTTGCGTGGGACAGGGACGCCCGAGCAGTACTTC.

The chain links TRBV5-1 to TRBJ2-1; D perhaps matches TRBD2 (5 bases). Germline values: CDR1 SGHRS, CDR2 YFSETQ. The CDR3 runs to 16 residues. V was trimmed by 0 bases and J by 7 bases, leaving 17 bases between them. CDR3 amino acids: CASSLAFSGLGNEQFF. CDR3 nucleotide sequence: TGCGCCAGCAGCTTGGCTTTTTCGGGGTTGGGGAATGAGCAGTTCTTC. Filled out from reference TRBV5-1 and TRBJ2-1, the complete variable domain reads KAGVTQTPRYLIKTRGQQVTLSCSPISGHRSVSWYQQTPGQGLQFLFEYFSETQRNKGNFPGRFSGRQFSNSRSEMNVSTLELGDSALYLCASSLAFSGLGNEQFFGPGTRLTVL.

The rearrangement joins TRBV5-1 to TRBJ2-2, with TRBD1 identical over 7 bases. This CDR3 spans 15 amino acids. J gave up 6 bases and V 4 bases, and 9 bases lay outside the gene matches. CDR1 is SGHRS, CDR2 YFSETQ, per germline. The CDR3 sequence is CASSVQGQEAGELFF. The CDR3 nucleotides are TGCGCCAGCAGCGTACAGGGGCAGGAGGCCGGGGAGCTGTTTTTT.